This T cell receptor (beta chain) derives from a study of metastatic and nonmetastatic thyroid tumors (dated by TCRdb to the early 2020s). Notes on the research overall: Repertoires from peripheral blood and from tumor or nodule tissue samples of malignant and benign thyroid patients were compared. Points the paper makes about the study in general: In both blood and tumor samples, malignant tumors were reported to have significantly higher TCR beta diversity than benign nodules.

The CDR3 runs 15 residues from the cysteine to the phenylalanine. Of the read, only the CDR3 DNA is kept; its 45 bases are in frame from base 1. From the germline V gene, CDR1 is SGHDT and CDR2 is YYEEEE. The method behind the library was PCR. Sequencing was performed on an Illumina HiSeq 4000. High-throughput sequencing was used to profile the TCR beta-chain CDR3 region of each patient. Per the source publication's procedure: CDR3 differences across clinicopathological groups were used to build a classifier for discriminating distant-metastatic papillary thyroid cancer patients. The Shannon index was used to measure repertoire diversity, and the Morisita-Horn index was used to measure how similar tumor and blood repertoires were. TCRdb applied fastp at Q25 and MiXCR to the public reads, then kept only in-frame beta chains. TCRdb, not the authors, supplied the V and J calls. This sample has roughly 58,000 clones in its table, and 4% to 4.5% of those were observed once. Approximately 20% of the sample belongs to the ten largest clones.

No patient had received any treatment before thyroid surgery. Using T-cell receptor beta sequencing, the study looked back at clinical samples from patients collected from about 2011 to 2019. In the case of this clone: What this receptor recognizes is not known. The junction shows a germline mismatch at one end, possibly a read error.

Sequenced: blood. The V and J segments used are TRBV5-6 and TRBJ1-5, with 10 bases in between that match TRBD1. This clonotype originated in a female donor with papillary thyroid cancer or a benign thyroid nodule (not recorded which). Some clones in this sample may be carry-over from other donors' samples. The CDR3 here reads CVSSPATGGGQPQHF. The nucleotide sequence is TGTGTCAGCAGCCCCGCGACAGGGGGCGGTCAGCCCCAGCATTTT.